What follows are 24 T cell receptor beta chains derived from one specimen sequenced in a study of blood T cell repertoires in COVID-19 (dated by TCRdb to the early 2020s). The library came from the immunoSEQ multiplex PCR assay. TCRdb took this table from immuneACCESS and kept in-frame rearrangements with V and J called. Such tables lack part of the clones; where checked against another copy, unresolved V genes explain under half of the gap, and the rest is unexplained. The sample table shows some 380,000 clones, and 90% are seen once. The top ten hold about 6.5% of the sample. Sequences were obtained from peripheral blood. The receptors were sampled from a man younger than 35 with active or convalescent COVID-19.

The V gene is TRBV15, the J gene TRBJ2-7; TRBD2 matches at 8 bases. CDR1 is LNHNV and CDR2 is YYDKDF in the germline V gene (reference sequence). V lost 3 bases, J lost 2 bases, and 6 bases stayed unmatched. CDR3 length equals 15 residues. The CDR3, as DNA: TGTGCCACCAGCAGGGACCCGGGGGGGCCCTACGAGCAGTACTTC. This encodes CATSRDPGGPYEQYF.

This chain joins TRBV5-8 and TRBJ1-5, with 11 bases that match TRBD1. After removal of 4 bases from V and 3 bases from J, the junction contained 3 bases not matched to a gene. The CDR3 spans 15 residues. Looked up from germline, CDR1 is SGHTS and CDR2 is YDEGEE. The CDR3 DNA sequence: TGTGCCAGCAGCGCGGGACAGGGGGTCAATCAGCCCCAGCATTTT. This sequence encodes CASSAGQGVNQPQHF.

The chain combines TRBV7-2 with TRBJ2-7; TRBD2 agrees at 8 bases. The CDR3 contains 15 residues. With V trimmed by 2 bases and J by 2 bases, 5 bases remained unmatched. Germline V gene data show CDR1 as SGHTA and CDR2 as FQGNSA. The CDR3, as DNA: TGTGCCAGCAGCTTATCCCAGCGGGGGACCTACGAGCAGTACTTC. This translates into CASSLSQRGTYEQYF.

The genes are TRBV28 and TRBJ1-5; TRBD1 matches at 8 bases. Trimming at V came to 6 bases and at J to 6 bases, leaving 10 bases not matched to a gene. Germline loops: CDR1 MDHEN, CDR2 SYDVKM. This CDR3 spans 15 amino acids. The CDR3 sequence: CASSLTGGRFQPQHF. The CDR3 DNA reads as TGTGCCAGCAGCCTAACAGGGGGACGGTTTCAGCCCCAGCATTTT.

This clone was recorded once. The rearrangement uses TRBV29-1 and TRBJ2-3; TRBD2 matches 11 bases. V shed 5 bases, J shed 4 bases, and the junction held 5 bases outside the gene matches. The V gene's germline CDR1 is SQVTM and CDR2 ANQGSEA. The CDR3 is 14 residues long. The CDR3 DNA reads TGCAGCGTTCGGCTAGCGGGAGGAGCAGATACGCAGTATTTT. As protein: CSVRLAGGADTQYF.

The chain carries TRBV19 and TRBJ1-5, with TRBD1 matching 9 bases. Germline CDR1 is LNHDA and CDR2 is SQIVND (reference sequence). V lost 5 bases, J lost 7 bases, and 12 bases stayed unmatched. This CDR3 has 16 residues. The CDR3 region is CASSPRQGGWEQPQHF. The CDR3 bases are TGTGCCAGTAGTCCCCGACAGGGGGGTTGGGAGCAGCCCCAGCATTTT.

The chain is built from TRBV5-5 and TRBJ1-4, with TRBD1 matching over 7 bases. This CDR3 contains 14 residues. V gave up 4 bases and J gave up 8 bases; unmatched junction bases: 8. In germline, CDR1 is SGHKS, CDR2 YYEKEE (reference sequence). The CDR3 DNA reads TGTGCCAGCAGCCTGACAGGGCGTGGGGAAAAACTGTTTTTT. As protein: CASSLTGRGEKLFF.

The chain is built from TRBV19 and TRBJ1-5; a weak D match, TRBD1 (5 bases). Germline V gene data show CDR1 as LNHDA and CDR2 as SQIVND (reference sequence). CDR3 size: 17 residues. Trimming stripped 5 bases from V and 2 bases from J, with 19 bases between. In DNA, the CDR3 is TGTGCCAGTAGTCCCCGGGGGACGGACTGGGGCAATCAGCCCCAGCATTTT. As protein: CASSPRGTDWGNQPQHF.

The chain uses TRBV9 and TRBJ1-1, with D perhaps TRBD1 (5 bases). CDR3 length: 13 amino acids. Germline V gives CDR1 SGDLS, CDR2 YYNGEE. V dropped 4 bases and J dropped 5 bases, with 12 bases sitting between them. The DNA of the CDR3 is TGTGCCAGCAGCCCAGAGGAGGGGACTGAAGCTTTCTTT. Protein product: CASSPEEGTEAFF.

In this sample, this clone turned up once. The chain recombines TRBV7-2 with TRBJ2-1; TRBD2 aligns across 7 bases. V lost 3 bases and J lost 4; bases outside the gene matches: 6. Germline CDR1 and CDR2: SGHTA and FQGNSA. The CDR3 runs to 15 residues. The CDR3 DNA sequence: TGTGCCAGCAGCTTTAGTGGGAGGGATTACAATGAGCAGTTCTTC. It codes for CASSFSGRDYNEQFF.

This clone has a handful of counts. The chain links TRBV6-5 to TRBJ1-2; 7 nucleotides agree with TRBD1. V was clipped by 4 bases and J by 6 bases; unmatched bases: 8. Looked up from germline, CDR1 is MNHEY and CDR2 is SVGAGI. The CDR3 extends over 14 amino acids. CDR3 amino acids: CASSSGTASNGYTF. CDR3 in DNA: TGTGCCAGCAGTTCAGGGACAGCCAGTAATGGCTACACCTTC.

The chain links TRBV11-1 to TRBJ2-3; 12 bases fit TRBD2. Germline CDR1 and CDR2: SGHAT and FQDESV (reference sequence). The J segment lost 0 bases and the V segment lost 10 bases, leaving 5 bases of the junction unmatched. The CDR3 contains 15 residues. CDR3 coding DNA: TGTGCCACTTCTAGCGGGAGGGCTAGCACAGATACGCAGTATTTT. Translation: CATSSGRASTDTQYF.

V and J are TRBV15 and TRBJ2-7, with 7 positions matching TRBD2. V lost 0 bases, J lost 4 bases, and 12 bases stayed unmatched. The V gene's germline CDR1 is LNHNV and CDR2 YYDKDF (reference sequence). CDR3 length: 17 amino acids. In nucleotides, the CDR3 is TGTGCCACCAGCAGAGAAAGGGTCAGAGGGAGGGTATACGAGCAGTACTTC. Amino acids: CATSRERVRGRVYEQYF. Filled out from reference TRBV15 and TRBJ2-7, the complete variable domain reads DAMVIQNPRYQVTQFGKPVTLSCSQTLNHNVMYWYQQKSSQAPKLLFHYYDKDFNNEADTPDNFQSRRPNTSFCFLDIRSPGLGDTAMYLCATSRERVRGRVYEQYFGPGTRLTVT.

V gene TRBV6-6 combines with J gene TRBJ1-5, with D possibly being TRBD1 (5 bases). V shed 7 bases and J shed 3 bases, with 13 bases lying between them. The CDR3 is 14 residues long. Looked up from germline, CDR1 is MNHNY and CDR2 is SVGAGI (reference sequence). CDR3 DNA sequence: TGTGCCAGCACCAACGGGGGAATCAATCAGCCCCAGCATTTT. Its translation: CASTNGGINQPQHF.

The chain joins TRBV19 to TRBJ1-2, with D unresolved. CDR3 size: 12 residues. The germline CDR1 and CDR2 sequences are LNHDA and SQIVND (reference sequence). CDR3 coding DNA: TGTGCGGTTACGGGAAGGGTCGATGGCTACACCTTC. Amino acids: CAVTGRVDGYTF.

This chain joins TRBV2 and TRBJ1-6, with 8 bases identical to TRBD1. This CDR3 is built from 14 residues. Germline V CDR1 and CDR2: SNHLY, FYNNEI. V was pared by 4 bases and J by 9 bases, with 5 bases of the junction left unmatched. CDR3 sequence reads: CASSGETGASPLHF. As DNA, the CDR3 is TGTGCCAGCAGTGGTGAGACAGGGGCTTCACCCCTCCACTTT.

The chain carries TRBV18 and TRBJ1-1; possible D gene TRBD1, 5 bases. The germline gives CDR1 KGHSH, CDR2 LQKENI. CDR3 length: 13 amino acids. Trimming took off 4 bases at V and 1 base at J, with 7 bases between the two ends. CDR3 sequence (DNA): TGTGCCAGCTCACAGGGGCCGAACACTGAAGCTTTCTTT. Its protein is CASSQGPNTEAFF. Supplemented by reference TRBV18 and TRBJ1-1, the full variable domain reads NAGVMQNPRHLVRRRGQEARLRCSPMKGHSHVYWYRQLPEEGLKFMVYLQKENIIDESGMPKERFSAEFPKEGPSILRIQQVVRGDSAAYFCASSQGPNTEAFFGQGTRLTVV.

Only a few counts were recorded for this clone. CDR3 in DNA: TGTGCCACCAGTGATTTGGGACAGGCGAGGGATGAGCAGTTCTTC. Residues: CATSDLGQARDEQFF. The rearrangement uses TRBV24-1 and TRBJ2-1; 7 nucleotides match TRBD1. Germline V gene sequence: CDR1 KGHDR, CDR2 SFDVKD. V lost 0 bases to trimming and J lost 8 bases; unmatched junction nucleotides: 6. This CDR3 has 15 amino acids.

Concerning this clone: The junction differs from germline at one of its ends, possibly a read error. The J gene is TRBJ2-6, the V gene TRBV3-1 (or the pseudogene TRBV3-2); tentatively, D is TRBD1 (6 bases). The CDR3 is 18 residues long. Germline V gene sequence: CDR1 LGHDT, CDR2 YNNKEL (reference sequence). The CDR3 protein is CASSPISGRDTGANVLTF. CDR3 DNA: TGTGCCAGCAGCCCCATCTCCGGCCGGGACACTGGGGCCAACGTGCTGACTTTC.

Written as DNA, the CDR3 is TGTGCCAACCCTATAGGGGCAGAGAAGAATCAGCCCCAGCATTTT. Amino acids: CANPIGAEKNQPQHF. The chain employs TRBV19 and TRBJ1-5; possibly TRBD1 for D (5 bases). Germline V CDR1 and CDR2: LNHDA, SQIVND (reference sequence). The CDR3 totals 15 residues. The V end was cut by 10 bases, the J end by 4 bases, with 20 bases between.

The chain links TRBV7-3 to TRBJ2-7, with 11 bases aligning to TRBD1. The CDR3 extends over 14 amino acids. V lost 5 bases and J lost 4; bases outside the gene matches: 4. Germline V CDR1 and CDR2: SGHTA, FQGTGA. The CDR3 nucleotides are TGTGCCAGCAGCCCGGACAGGGGGCCGTACGAGCAGTACTTC. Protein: CASSPDRGPYEQYF.

In DNA form, the CDR3 reads TGTGCCAGCAGTTTACTTAGAAGCTACGAGCAGTACTTC. Protein product: CASSLLRSYEQYF. The chain carries TRBV27 and TRBJ2-7; D gene ambiguous. The CDR3 extends over 13 amino acids. Germline V lookup: CDR1 MNHEY, CDR2 SMNVEV (reference sequence). V was clipped by 2 bases and J by 3 bases, with 8 bases between them.

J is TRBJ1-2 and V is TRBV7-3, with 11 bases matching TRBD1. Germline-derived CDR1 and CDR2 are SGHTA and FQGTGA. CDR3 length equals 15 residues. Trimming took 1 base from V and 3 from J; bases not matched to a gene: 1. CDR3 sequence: CASSLMGQGDYGYTF. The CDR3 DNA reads TGTGCCAGCAGCTTAATGGGACAGGGGGACTATGGCTACACCTTC.

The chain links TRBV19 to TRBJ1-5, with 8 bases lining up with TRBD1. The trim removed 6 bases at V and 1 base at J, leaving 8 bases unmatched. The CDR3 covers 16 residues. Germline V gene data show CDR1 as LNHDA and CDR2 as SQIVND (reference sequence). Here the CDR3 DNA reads TGTGCCAGTAGCACCCGAGGACAGGGAAGCAATCAGCCCCAGCATTTT. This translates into CASSTRGQGSNQPQHF.